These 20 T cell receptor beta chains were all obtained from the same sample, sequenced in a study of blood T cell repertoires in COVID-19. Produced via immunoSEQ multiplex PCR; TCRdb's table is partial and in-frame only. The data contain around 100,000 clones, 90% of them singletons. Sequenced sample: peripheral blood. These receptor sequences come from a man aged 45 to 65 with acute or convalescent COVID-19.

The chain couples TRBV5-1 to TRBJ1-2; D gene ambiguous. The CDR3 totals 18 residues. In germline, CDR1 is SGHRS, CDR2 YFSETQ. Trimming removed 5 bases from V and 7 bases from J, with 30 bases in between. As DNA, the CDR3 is TGCGCCAGCAGTCTTGCGGCCCCTACAAACGCGGTTCTCCTTGGCTACACCTTC. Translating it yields CASSLAAPTNAVLLGYTF.

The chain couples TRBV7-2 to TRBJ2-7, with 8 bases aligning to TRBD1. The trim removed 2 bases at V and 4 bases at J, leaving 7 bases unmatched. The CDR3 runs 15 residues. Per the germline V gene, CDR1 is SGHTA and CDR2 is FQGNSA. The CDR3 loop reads CASSLMQGAIYEQYF. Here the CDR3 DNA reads TGTGCCAGCAGCTTAATGCAGGGGGCGATTTACGAGCAGTACTTC.

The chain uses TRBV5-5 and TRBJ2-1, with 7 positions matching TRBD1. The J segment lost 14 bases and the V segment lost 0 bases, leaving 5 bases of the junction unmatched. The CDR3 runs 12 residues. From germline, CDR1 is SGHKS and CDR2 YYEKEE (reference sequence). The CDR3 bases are TGTGCCAGCAGCTTGGACAGGGGTTACGAGTTCTTC. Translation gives CASSLDRGYEFF.

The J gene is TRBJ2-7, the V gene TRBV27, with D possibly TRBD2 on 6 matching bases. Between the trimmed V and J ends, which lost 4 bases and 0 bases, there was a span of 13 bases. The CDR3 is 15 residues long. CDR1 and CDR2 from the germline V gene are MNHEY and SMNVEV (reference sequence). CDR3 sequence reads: CASSSSGEASYEQYF. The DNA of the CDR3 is TGTGCCAGCAGTTCCTCCGGGGAGGCCTCCTACGAGCAGTACTTC.

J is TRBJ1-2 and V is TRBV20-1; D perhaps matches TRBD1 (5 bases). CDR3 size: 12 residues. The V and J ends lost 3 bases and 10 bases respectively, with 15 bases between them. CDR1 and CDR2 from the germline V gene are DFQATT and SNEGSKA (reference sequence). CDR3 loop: CSASNRGGTYTF. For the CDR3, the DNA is TGCAGTGCTAGTAATCGCGGGGGGACCTACACCTTC.

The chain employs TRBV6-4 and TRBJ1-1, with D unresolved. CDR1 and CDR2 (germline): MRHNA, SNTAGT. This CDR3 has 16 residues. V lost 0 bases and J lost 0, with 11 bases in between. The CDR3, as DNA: TGTGCCAGCAGTGACTCTCGTAGCAGCCTGAACACTGAAGCTTTCTTT. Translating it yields CASSDSRSSLNTEAFF.

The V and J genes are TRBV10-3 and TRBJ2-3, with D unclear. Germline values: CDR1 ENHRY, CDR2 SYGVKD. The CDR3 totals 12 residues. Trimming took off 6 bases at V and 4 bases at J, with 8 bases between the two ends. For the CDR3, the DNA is TGTGCCATCAGCAACCGGGCAGATACGCAGTATTTT. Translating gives CAISNRADTQYF.

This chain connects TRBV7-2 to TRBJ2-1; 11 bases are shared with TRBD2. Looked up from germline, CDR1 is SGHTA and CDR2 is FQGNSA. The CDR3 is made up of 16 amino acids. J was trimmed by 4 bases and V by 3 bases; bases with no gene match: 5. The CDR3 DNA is TGTGCCAGCAGCTTGTATAGCGGGAGGGTTTACAATGAGCAGTTCTTC. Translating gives CASSLYSGRVYNEQFF.

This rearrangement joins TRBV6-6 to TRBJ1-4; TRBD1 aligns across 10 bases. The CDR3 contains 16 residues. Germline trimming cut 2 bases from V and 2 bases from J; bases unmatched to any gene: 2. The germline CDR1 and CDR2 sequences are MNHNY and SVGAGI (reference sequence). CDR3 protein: CASSYQGQGTNEKLFF. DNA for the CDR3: TGTGCCAGCAGTTACCAGGGACAGGGGACTAATGAAAAACTGTTTTTT.

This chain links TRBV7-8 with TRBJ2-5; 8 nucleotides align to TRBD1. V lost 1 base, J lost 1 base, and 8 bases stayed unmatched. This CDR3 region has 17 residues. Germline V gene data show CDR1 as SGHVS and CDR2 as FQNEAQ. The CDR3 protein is CASSLVARGLPQETQYF. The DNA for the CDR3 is TGTGCCAGCAGCTTAGTGGCCAGGGGGCTACCCCAAGAGACCCAGTACTTC.

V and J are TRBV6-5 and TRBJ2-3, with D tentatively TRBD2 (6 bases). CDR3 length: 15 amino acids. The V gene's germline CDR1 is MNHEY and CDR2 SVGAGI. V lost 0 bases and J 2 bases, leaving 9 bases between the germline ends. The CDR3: CASSYSWGVTDTQYF. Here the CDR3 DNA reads TGTGCCAGCAGTTACTCTTGGGGGGTCACAGATACGCAGTATTTT.

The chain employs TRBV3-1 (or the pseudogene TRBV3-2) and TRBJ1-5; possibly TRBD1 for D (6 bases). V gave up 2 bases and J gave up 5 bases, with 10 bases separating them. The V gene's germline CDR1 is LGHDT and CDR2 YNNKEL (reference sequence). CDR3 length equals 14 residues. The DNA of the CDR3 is TGTGCCAGCAGCCAACAGGGGTTCCATCAGCCCCAGCATTTT. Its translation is CASSQQGFHQPQHF.

DNA for the CDR3: TGTGCCAGCAGCTTAAGAGGGGAGGTACACATTCAGTACTTC. This translates into CASSLRGEVHIQYF. The genes are TRBV13 and TRBJ2-4; maybe TRBD2 (6 bases). Trimming took 2 bases from V and 8 from J, leaving 13 bases between them. Germline CDR1 PRHDT, CDR2 FYEKMQ (reference sequence). The CDR3 runs 14 residues.

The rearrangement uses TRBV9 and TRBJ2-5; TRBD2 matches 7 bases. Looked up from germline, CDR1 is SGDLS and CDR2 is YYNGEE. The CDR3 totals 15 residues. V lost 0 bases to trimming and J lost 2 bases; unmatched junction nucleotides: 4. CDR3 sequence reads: CASSVDVGGQETQYF. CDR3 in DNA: TGTGCCAGCAGCGTAGACGTGGGAGGGCAAGAGACCCAGTACTTC.

The CDR3 nucleotides are TGTGCCAGCAGCGCTAGCACAGATACGCAGTATTTT. Protein sequence: CASSASTDTQYF. The rearrangement uses TRBV9 and TRBJ2-3; D is ambiguous. Trimming pared 3 bases from V and 0 bases from J, leaving 2 bases between. Germline values: CDR1 SGDLS, CDR2 YYNGEE. The CDR3 is 12 amino acids.

CDR3 sequence reads: CASRELWGGRLNTEAFF. The CDR3 coding sequence is TGTGCCAGCAGGGAACTTTGGGGGGGCAGACTGAACACTGAAGCTTTCTTT. V is TRBV7-6 and J is TRBJ1-1, with TRBD1 as a possible D gene (6 bases). CDR3 length: 17 residues. Trimming left V 6 bases short and J 0 bases short, with 20 bases between. Germline CDR1 reads SGHVS; CDR2 reads FNYEAQ.

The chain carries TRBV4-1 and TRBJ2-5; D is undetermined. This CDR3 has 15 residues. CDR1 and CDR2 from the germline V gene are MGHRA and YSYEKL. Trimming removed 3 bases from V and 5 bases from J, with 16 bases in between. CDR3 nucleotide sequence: TGCGCCAGCAGCCAGTCCACCGCCAGCGTTGAGACCCAGTACTTC. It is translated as CASSQSTASVETQYF.

CDR3 nucleotides: TGTGCCAGCAGCCTGGGTAGCGGGAATGCGTTCTTC. It codes for CASSLGSGNAFF. J is TRBJ2-1 and V is TRBV7-8, with 8 bases lining up with TRBD2. Per the germline V gene, CDR1 is SGHVS and CDR2 is FQNEAQ. With V trimmed by 5 bases and J by 15 bases, 9 bases remained unmatched. CDR3 length: 12 amino acids.

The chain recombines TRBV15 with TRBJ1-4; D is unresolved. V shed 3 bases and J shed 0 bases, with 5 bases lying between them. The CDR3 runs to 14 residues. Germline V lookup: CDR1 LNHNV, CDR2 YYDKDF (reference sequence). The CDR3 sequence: CATSRRTTNEKLFF. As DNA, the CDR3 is TGTGCCACCAGCAGGAGAACAACTAATGAAAAACTGTTTTTT. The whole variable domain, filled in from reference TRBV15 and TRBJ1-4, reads DAMVIQNPRYQVTQFGKPVTLSCSQTLNHNVMYWYQQKSSQAPKLLFHYYDKDFNNEADTPDNFQSRRPNTSFCFLDIRSPGLGDTAMYLCATSRRTTNEKLFFGSGTQLSVL.

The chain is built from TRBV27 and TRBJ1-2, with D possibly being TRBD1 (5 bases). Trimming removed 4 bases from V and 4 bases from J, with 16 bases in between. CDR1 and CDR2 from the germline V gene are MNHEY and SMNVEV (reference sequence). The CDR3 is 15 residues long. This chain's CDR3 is CASSSPGEGSYGYTF. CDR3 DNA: TGTGCCAGCAGTTCTCCGGGAGAGGGGTCCTATGGCTACACCTTC.